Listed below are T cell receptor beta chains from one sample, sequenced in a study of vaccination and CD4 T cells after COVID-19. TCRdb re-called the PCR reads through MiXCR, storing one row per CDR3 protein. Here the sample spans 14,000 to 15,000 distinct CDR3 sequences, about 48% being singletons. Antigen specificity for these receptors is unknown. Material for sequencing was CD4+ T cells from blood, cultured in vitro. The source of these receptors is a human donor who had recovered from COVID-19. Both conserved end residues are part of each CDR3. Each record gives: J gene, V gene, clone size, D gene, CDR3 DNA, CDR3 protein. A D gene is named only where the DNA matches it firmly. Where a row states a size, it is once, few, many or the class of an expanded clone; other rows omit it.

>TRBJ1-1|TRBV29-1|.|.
TGCAGCGTTGAAAGGGGTGGGGGCGACACTGAAGCTTTCTTT
CSVERGGGDTEAFF
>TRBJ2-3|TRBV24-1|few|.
TGTGCCACCAGTGATCCAGGAACAGATACGCAGTATTTT
CATSDPGTDTQYF
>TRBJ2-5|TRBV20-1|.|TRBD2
TGCAGTGCTAAGGGACTAGCGGGGGACCAAGAGACCCAGTACTTC
CSAKGLAGDQETQYF
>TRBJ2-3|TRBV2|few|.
TGTGCCAGCTTGAGGGCTAGCAGCTCAGATACGCAGTATTTT
CASLRASSSDTQYF
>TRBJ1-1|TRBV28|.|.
TGTGCCAGCAGCCTGGGGAACACTGAAGCTTTCTTT
CASSLGNTEAFF
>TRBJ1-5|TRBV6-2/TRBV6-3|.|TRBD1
TGTGCCAGCAGTCCGACGGGACAGGGGGGCCAGCCCCAGCATTTT
CASSPTGQGGQPQHF
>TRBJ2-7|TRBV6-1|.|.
TGTGCCAGCAGTACCACCGGGGTGTCCTACGAGCAGTACTTC
CASSTTGVSYEQYF
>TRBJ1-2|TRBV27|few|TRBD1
TGTGCCAGCAGGTCCGGGACAGGCTATGGCTACACCTTC
CASRSGTGYGYTF
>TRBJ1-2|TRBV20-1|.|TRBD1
TGCAGTGCTAGAGACCAGGGACAGTTGAACTTGAAAACGGGCTACACCTTC
CSARDQGQLNLKTGYTF
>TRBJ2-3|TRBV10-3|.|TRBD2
TGTGCCATCAATCCGGGACTAGCGGGAATGGCTGATACGCAGTATTTT
CAINPGLAGMADTQYF
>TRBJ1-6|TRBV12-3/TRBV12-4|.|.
TGTGCCAGCAGTGCAACAGTACGTCGCTCACCCCTCCACTTT
CASSATVRRSPLHF
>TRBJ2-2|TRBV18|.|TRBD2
TGTGCCAGCTCACTCGGGACTAGCGCCGGGGAGCTGTTTTTT
CASSLGTSAGELFF
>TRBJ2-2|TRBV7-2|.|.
TGTGCCAGCAGCCAGGGTGGGGCAAGTGTCGGGGAGCTGTTTTTT
CASSQGGASVGELFF
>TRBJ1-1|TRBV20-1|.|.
TGCAGTGCTAGAGATCCCAACACTGAAGCTTTCTTT
CSARDPNTEAFF
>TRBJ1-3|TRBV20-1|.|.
TGCAGTGCTAGAGAGGGCAGGGCGGCTGGAAACACCATATATTTT
CSAREGRAAGNTIYF
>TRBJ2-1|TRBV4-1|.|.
TGCGCCAGCAGCCAGCTTCGGACTCGATCCTACAATGAGCAGTTCTTC
CASSQLRTRSYNEQFF
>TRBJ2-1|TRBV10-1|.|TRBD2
TGCGCCAGCAGTGGGGGACTAGCGGGGGGCCGGATACAGTTCTTC
CASSGGLAGGRIQFF
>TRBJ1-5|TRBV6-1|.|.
TGTGCCAGCAGCCTGGACAGTAATCAGCCCCAGCATTTT
CASSLDSNQPQHF
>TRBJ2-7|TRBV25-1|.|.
TGTGCCAGCGAGATGACGGGTTCCTACGAGCAGTACTTC
CASEMTGSYEQYF
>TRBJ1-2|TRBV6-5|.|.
TGTGCCAGCAGTTATCAGGAGTTCTATGGCTACACCTTC
CASSYQEFYGYTF
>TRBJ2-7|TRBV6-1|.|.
TGTGCCAGCAGCTCCCAGGGGACACAGAACTACGAGCAGTACTTC
CASSSQGTQNYEQYF
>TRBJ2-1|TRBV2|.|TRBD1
TGTGCCAGTGGCGGCTGGCAGGGGGCTGATGAGCAGTTCTTC
CASGGWQGADEQFF
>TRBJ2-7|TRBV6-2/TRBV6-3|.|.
TGTGCCAGCAGTCAAAGTTTCTACGAGCAGTACTTC
CASSQSFYEQYF
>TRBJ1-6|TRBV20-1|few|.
TGCAGTGCTAGAGTTTCAGGGAGACCCAATTCACCCCTCCACTTT
CSARVSGRPNSPLHF
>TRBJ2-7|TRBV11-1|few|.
TGTGCCAGCAGCCCTGCGTGGACCTACGAGCAGTACTTC
CASSPAWTYEQYF
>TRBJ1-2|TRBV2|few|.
TGTGCCAGCAGTGGGCTGGGGTCTAACTATGGCTACACCTTC
CASSGLGSNYGYTF
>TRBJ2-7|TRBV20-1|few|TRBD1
TGCAGTGCTAGAGGGGACAGGGGGCTGTCTCACGAGCAGTACTTC
CSARGDRGLSHEQYF
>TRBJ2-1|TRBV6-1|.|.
TGTGCCAGTTCTGGGGCCTACAATGAGCAGTTCTTC
CASSGAYNEQFF
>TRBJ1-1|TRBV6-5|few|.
TGTGCCAGCAGTTACTCGAGGGGGGGCACTGAAGCTTTCTTT
CASSYSRGGTEAFF
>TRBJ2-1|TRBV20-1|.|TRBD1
TGCAGTGCTAGAGATCCCGGACAGGGCTCCTACAATGAGCAGTTCTTC
CSARDPGQGSYNEQFF
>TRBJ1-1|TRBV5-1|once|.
TGCGCCAGCAGCCTGGACGGGGGCTTGAACACTGAAGCTTTCTTT
CASSLDGGLNTEAFF
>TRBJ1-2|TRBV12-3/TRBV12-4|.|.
TGTGCCAGCAGTTTAGCAGGGGTGGTTGGCTACACCTTC
CASSLAGVVGYTF
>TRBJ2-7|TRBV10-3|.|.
TGTGCCATCAGTGACCTTACCCGGGATCAATCCTACGAGCAGTACTTC
CAISDLTRDQSYEQYF
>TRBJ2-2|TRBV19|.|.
TGTGCCAGTAGCGAATCGAACACCGGGGAGCTGTTTTTT
CASSESNTGELFF
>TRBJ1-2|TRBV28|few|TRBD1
TGTGCCAGCAGTTCGGGGGGTTTAACCGGGACAGGGACTAACTATGGCTACACCTTC
CASSSGGLTGTGTNYGYTF
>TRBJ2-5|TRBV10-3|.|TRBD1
TGTGCCGCCAACACCACGCCTGACAGGGGGCGGGAGACCCAGTACTTC
CAANTTPDRGRETQYF
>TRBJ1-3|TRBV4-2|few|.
TGTGCCAGCAGCCAGTCAACGTCCTACTCTGGAAACACCATATATTTT
CASSQSTSYSGNTIYF
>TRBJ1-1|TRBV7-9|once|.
TGTGCCAGCAGCGCACAGGACTGGGGCACTGAAGCTTCCTTT
CASSAQDWGTEASF
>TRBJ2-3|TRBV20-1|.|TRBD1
TGCAGTGCTCCCGACAGGGGTAGGGCAGATACGCAGTATTTT
CSAPDRGRADTQYF
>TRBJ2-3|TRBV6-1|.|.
TGTGCCAGCAGTCCACGGACAGCAGATACGCAGTATTTT
CASSPRTADTQYF
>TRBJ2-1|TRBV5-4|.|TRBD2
TGTGCCAGCAGCCCGGGAGGGACTAGGGACAATGAGCAGTTCTTC
CASSPGGTRDNEQFF
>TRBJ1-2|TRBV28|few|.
TGTGCCAGCAGCCACCCAGCAAGGGGCTACTATGGCTACACCTTC
CASSHPARGYYGYTF
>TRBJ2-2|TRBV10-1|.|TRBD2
TGCGCCAGCAGACTAGCGGGGGCCGGGGAGCTGTTTTTT
CASRLAGAGELFF
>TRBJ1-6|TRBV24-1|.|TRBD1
TGTGCCACCAGTGAGGGACAGGGGGATTCACCCCTCCACTTT
CATSEGQGDSPLHF
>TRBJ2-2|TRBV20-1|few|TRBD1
TGCAGTGCACGGGACAGAGAGGCCGGGGAGCTGTTTTTT
CSARDREAGELFF
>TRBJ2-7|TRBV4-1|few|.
TGCGCCAGCAGCCATGGACAGTTCTACGAGCAGTACTTC
CASSHGQFYEQYF
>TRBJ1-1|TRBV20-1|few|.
TGCAGTGTCCCGACAAGTACCAGCACTGAAGCTTTCTTT
CSVPTSTSTEAFF
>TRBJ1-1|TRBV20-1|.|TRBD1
TGCAGTGCTGTGACAGGGATGAACACTGAAGCTTTCTTT
CSAVTGMNTEAFF
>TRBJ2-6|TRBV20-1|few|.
TGCAGTGCTACCCCGGACTTCGCGTTCTCTGGGGCCAACGTCCTGACTTTC
CSATPDFAFSGANVLTF
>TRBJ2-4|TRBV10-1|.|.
TGCGCCAGCAGTCCGGGACAAAATCGGGGGGACATTCAGTACTTC
CASSPGQNRGDIQYF
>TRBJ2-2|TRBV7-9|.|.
TGTGCCAGCAGCTTACCAGGGGTTCCGAACACCGGGGAGCTGTTTTTT
CASSLPGVPNTGELFF
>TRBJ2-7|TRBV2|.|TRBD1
TGTGCCAGCAGGCCGAGAACAGGGGGAAACTACGAGCAGTACTTC
CASRPRTGGNYEQYF
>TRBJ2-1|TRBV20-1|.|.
TGCAGTGCTAGCGGCGGGACCGCCTACAATGAGCAGTTCTTC
CSASGGTAYNEQFF
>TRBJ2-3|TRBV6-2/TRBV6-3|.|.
TGTGCCAGCAGTTACCCGACTAGTGGCACAGATACGCAGTATTTT
CASSYPTSGTDTQYF